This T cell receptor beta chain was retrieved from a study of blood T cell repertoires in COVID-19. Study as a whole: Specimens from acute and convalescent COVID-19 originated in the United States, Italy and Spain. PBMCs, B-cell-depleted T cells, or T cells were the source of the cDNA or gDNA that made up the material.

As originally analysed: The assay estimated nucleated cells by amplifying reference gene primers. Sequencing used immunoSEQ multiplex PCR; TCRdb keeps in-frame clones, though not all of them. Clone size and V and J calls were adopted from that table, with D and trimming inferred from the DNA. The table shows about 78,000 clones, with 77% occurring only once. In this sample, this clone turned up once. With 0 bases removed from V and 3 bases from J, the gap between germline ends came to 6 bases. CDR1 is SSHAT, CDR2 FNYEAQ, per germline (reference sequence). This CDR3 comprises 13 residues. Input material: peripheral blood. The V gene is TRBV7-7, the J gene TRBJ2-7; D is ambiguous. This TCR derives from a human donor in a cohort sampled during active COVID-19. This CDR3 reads CASSLAQNYEQYF. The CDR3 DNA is TGTGCCAGCAGCTTAGCCCAGAACTACGAGCAGTACTTC. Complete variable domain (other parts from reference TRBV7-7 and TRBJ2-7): GAGVSQSPRYKVTKRGQDVTLRCDPISSHATLYWYQQALGQGPEFLTYFNYEAQPDKSGLPSDRFSAERPEGSISTLTIQRTEQRDSAMYRCASSLAQNYEQYFGPGTRLTVT.